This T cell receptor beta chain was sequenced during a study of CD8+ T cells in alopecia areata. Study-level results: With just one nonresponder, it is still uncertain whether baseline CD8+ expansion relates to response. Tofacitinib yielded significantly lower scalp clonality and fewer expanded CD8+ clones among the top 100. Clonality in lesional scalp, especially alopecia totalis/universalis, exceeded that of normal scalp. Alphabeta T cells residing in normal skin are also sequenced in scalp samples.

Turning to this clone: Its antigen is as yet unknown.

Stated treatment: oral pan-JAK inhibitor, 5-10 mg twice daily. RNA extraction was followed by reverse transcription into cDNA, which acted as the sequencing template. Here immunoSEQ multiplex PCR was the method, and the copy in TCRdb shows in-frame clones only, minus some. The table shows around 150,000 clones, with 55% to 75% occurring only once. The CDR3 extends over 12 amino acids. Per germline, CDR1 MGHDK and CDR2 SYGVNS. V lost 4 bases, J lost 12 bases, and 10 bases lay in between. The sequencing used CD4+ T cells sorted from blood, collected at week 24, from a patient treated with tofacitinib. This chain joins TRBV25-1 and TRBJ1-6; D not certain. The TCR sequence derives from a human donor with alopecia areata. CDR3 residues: CASSVEWGPLHF. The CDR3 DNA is TGTGCCAGCAGTGTCGAGTGGGGACCCCTCCACTTT.